The clone carrying this TCR beta chain was seen once. A quantity of roughly 0.5 to 1 ug RNA underwent reverse transcription using random hexamers. A multiplex approach, immunoSEQ multiplex PCR, amplified TCR beta CDR3 across 54 Vbeta and 13 Jbeta. Each CDR3 protein gets one entry after TCRdb re-called the immunoSEQ multiplex PCR reads with MiXCR. This table holds 80,000 to 95,000 distinct CDR3 sequences, over 85% found once. The CDR3 is 12 amino acids. CDR1 is MDHEN, CDR2 SYDVKM, per germline. Trimming shortened V by 3 bases and J by 6 bases, and 9 bases separated the two germline ends. This specimen comes from a study of CD8 T cells in Susac syndrome.

Source material: CD8+ T cells from PBMCs. The rearrangement links TRBV28 to TRBJ2-7; D remains unclear. The source is a human donor with Susac syndrome. The CDR3 region is CASSFRPLEQYF. The CDR3 DNA reads TGTGCCAGCAGTTTTCGCCCCCTCGAGCAGTACTTC.